Sequencing of this TCR beta chain was carried out in a study of T and B cells in COVID-19 patients. Findings and caveats of the study: Active COVID-19 showed highly clonal TRB repertoires; recovery showed diversity and richness above healthy donors.

As concerns this clonotype: Antigen specificity is unknown.

From blood, about 240-550 ng of genomic DNA served as TRB template. Between the trimmed V and J ends, which lost 8 bases and 10 bases, there was a span of 21 bases. The CDR3 loop spans 13 amino acids. Germline values: CDR1 GTSNPN, CDR2 SVGIG (reference sequence). Multiplex PCR with BIOMED2 TRB-A/B primer pools amplified TRB rearrangements. TCRdb used MiXCR to reprocess the multiplex PCR reads, holding one entry per CDR3 protein. The table includes around 23,000 distinct CDR3 sequences, 25% to 30% detected once. The J gene is TRBJ2-1, the V gene TRBV30; TRBD1 is a possible D gene (5 bases). The origin of this receptor is a human donor who had recovered from COVID-19. Sequenced sample: blood. As DNA, the CDR3 is TGTGCCAGTAGTATGGGGCCGACTTGGGAGCAGTTCTTC. It yields the protein CASSMGPTWEQFF.